This T cell receptor beta chain derives from a study of monozygotic twins with inflammatory bowel disease (dated by TCRdb to the late 2010s). About the investigation overall: A total of some 30 monozygotic twin pairs were included in the full study, comprising nine German pairs (four IBD-concordant, five IBD-discordant) and 19 IBD-discordant Danish pairs. Each individual had, on average, about 151 000 unique TCRalpha sequences and 181 000 unique TCRbeta sequences available for analysis. Within discordant pairs, disease-associated traits were sought mainly by comparing IBD patients with their genetically identical healthy co-twins. The research as a whole found: Fewer clonotypes were shared with other individuals by IBD patients than by healthy twins, most markedly in patients showing signs of disease activity. Distinction between different T cell subtypes could not be achieved in the analysis. Concordant and discordant twins showed no difference in repertoire similarity, possibly because of limited statistical power. A decrease in TCRbeta repertoire diversity, as measured by inverse Simpson index, was observed in IBD patients compared with their healthy co-twins. Differing immunosuppressive treatments among patients may have added background noise and inter-individual variability to the repertoires. The results gave no support for a single strong signal or clonotype linked to IBD.

An approximately 2.6 ml peripheral blood sample was drawn into PAXgene tubes per donor and stored at -80°C. Without any T cell sorting, total RNA was extracted from whole blood using the PAXgene blood miRNA kit on an automated QIAcube. Deep TCRalpha and TCRbeta repertoire profiling with unique molecular barcoding was performed on peripheral blood of monozygotic twin pairs concordant or discordant for inflammatory bowel disease. Smoking habits were recorded for all twin pairs, with individuals classified as current, former or never smokers. As regards this clonotype: No cognate antigen has been identified for it.

Libraries were built with 5' RACE. Preparation of each TCR library used 3,000 to 3,500 ng of total RNA. For each sample, cDNA synthesis with SMARTScribe reverse transcriptase was split into eight separate reactions. Unique molecular identifiers containing a 6-nucleotide sample barcode were introduced through template switching during cDNA synthesis. TCRalpha and TCRbeta cDNA was amplified in two nested PCRs of roughly 16 and 10 cycles, and bead purification was carried out after each PCR. Before amplification, cDNA was treated with uracil DNA-glycosylase and purified using the QIAquick PCR purification kit. In the second PCR, Illumina TruSeq-compatible adapters and sample-specific barcodes were added. TapeStation and Qubit were used to check library quality and concentration, and approximately 5 ng of each library went into the pool. Pooled libraries were sequenced on an Illumina HiSeq2500 single-index Rapid Run with 2 x 100 bp reads and custom sequencing primers. Regarding the original processing steps: PCR and sequencing errors were corrected by UMI-based consensus assembly using MiGEC version 1.2.6. V(D)J alignment, clonotype assembly and CDR3 extraction were performed with MiXCR version 2.1.1. To normalise gene usage, clonotype sharing and MAIT/NKT TCR abundance, the top 1000, 10 000 and 20 000 clonotypes in each sample were analysed. Diversity was computed as the inverse Simpson index with the vegan R package after downsampling to 27 000 UMIs. Paired Mann-Whitney U tests on discordant twin pairs were used, with Benjamini-Hochberg multiple-testing correction. TCRdb reprocessed the reads, reporting each CDR3 protein sequence once and no DNA. The V and J calls follow TCRdb's processing rather than the paper's. This sample's table lists approximately 400,000 distinct CDR3 sequences. The ten biggest clones cover about 2.3% of the sample.

Counted from cysteine to phenylalanine, this CDR3 has 14 amino acids. No DNA is recorded. For CDR1 and CDR2, the germline V gene lists SQVTM and ANQGSEA. The V and J genes are TRBV29-1 and TRBJ2-7; TCRdb proposes TRBD2, but this gene call is untestable without DNA. The sequenced sample consisted of blood. This receptor was taken from a human donor with ulcerative colitis or Crohn's disease, or a healthy co-twin of an affected twin (not recorded which). CDR3 region: CSVAPSLAGGEQYF.